Each of the 18 T cell receptor beta chains below was sequenced from the same sample in a study of Tregs in tolerant kidney transplant recipients. Related graft donors supplied nonmyeloablative bone marrow transplants, and mixed chimerism was transient. TCRdb keeps only in-frame clones here, not all; method: immunoSEQ multiplex PCR. The sample table sets out about 14,000 clones. Material: CD8+ T cells from blood (PBMCs), obtained 6 months after the transplant. The receptors originated from a human patient who received a combined kidney and bone marrow transplant. Some T cells may be transferred from the graft donor.

Concerning this clone: The CDR3 end falls 3 residues outside the read, so it is completed with the germline J gene. The genes are TRBV2 and TRBJ2-2; D is perhaps TRBD1 (5 bases). The CDR3 sequence is 14 residues long. The germline V gene encodes CDR1 SNHLY and CDR2 FYNNEI. CDR3 region: CASLESLGDEKLFF. The CDR3 DNA, read in part, is TGTGCCAGCCTGGAGTCCCTAGGGGATGAAAAG.

This CDR3 reads CASSDTGFTDTQYF. The CDR3 DNA, read in part, is TGTGCCAGCAGTGATACAGGGTTCACAGATACG. The chain links TRBV6-4 to TRBJ2-3; a weak D match, TRBD1 (6 bases). From the germline J gene comes the end of the CDR3, since the read stops 3 residues before it. The CDR3 consists of 14 residues. V was pared by 3 bases and J by 2 bases, with 9 bases between. CDR1 is MRHNA and CDR2 is SNTAGT in the germline V gene.

Comment on this clone: Read coverage stops 3 residues before the CDR3 terminus; the germline J gene supplies the remainder. The gene calls are TRBV20-1 and TRBJ2-7; weak D call: TRBD1 (5 bases). Trimming took 2 bases from V and 2 from J, leaving 10 bases between them. The CDR3 extends over 13 amino acids. Germline assignment: CDR1 DFQATT and CDR2 SNEGSKA (reference sequence). CDR3 amino acids: CSARTDTAYEQYF. The sequenced part of the CDR3 DNA is TGCAGTGCTAGAACGGACACCGCCTACGAG.

As regards this clone: One end of the junction varies from germline; a read error may be responsible. The read gets to within 3 residues of the CDR3 end, and the germline J gene fills in the rest. The J gene is TRBJ2-7, the V gene TRBV4-2; 7 bases map to TRBD2. The CDR3 sequence is 16 residues long. Germline V gene data show CDR1 as LGHNA and CDR2 as YNFKEQ. This CDR3 is CASSQERTSLFYEQYF. CDR3 DNA, as far as it was read: TGCGCCAGCAGCCAAGAGAGGACTAGTTTATTCTACGAG.

In regard to this clone: The CDR3 end is not reached by the read, which stops 3 residues before it; the germline J gene fills it in. This chain links TRBV30 with TRBJ1-2; 7 bases are shared with TRBD1. This CDR3 is built from 12 residues. Germline-derived CDR1 and CDR2 are GTSNPN and SVGIG (reference sequence). CDR3 DNA, as far as it was read: TGTGCCTGGAGTTCGACAGGGACCGGC. Amino acids: CAWSSTGTG. The whole CDR3 region reads CAWSSTGTGYTF. Looking up the rest from reference TRBV30 and TRBJ1-2 gives the full variable domain: SQTIHQWPATLVQPVGSPLSLECTVEGTSNPNLYWYRQAAGRGLQLLFYSVGIGQISSEVPQNLSASRPQDRQFILSSKKLLLSDSGFYLCAWSSTGTGYTFGSGTRLTVV.

Notes on this clone: The CDR3 end falls 3 residues outside the read, so it is completed with the germline J gene. The V and J genes are TRBV14 and TRBJ2-6; 11 bases agree with TRBD1. The CDR3 spans 17 residues. From germline, CDR1 is SGHDN and CDR2 FVKESK. The trim removed 8 bases at V and 3 bases at J, leaving 9 bases unmatched. This CDR3 is CASRRRDRGFGANVLTF. The covered CDR3 bases are TGTGCCAGCCGCCGACGGGACAGGGGGTTTGGGGCCAACGTC.

As concerns this clone: From the germline J gene comes the end of the CDR3, since the read stops 3 residues before it. This chain uses TRBV29-1 with TRBJ2-7; 11 nucleotides match TRBD1. The CDR3 extends over 15 amino acids. Looked up from germline, CDR1 is SQVTM and CDR2 is ANQGSEA. V lost 1 base and J lost 2; bases outside the gene matches: 4. The CDR3 region is CSVEGDRGNPYEQYF. The CDR3 bases that were read are TGCAGCGTTGAAGGGGACAGGGGGAACCCCTACGAG.

As concerns this clone: The CDR3 goes on 3 residues after the read ends, and that part is filled in from the germline J gene. The chain uses TRBV19 and TRBJ2-1, with TRBD1 identical over 8 bases. The CDR3 spans 15 residues. The V segment lost 3 bases and the J segment 7 bases; nucleotides outside the gene matches: 8. From germline, CDR1 is LNHDA and CDR2 SQIVND (reference sequence). The CDR3 bases that were read are TGTGCCAGTAGTATCGTCGCAGGGGGCTGGAATGAG. Protein sequence: CASSIVAGGWNE. The entire CDR3 protein reads CASSIVAGGWNEQFF.

Concerning this clone itself: One end of the junction varies from germline; a read error may be responsible. The sequenced fragment ends 3 residues before the CDR3 boundary, so the rest is inferred from the germline J gene. The rearrangement links TRBV7-7 to TRBJ2-3; tentative D call: TRBD1 (6 bases). Germline V gene sequence: CDR1 SSHAT, CDR2 FNYEAQ (reference sequence). The CDR3 is 15 amino acids. The CDR3 sequence is CATSPRGGFTDTQYF. Partial CDR3 DNA: TGTGCCACCAGCCCCAGGGGCGGGTTCACAGATACG.

Comment on this clone: The CDR3 end falls 3 residues outside the read, so it is completed with the germline J gene. The rearrangement uses TRBV6-2 or TRBV6-3 and TRBJ1-1; TRBD1 matches 9 bases. The CDR3 is 13 amino acids. CDR1 and CDR2 (germline): MNHEY, SVGEGT. CDR3 sequence: CASSSVDRGEAFF. The sequenced CDR3 bases are TGTGCCAGCAGTTCCGTGGACAGGGGAGAA.

About this clone itself: The read comes to an end 3 residues before the CDR3 does, leaving the germline J gene to fill in the end. The rearrangement links TRBV19 to TRBJ1-5; the D gene is possibly TRBD1 (6 bases). The CDR3 length is 16 residues. The germline V gene has CDR1 LNHDA and CDR2 SQIVND (reference sequence). V was pared by 7 bases and J by 6 bases, with 22 bases between. CDR3 DNA (partial): TGTGCCAGTAACCCTTCAGGGGCCGGGGTAGGTCAGCCC. As protein: CASNPSGAGVGQP. The whole CDR3 protein is CASNPSGAGVGQPQHF.

About this clone itself: From the germline J gene comes the end of the CDR3, since the read stops 3 residues before it. This chain uses TRBV2 with TRBJ1-2, with TRBD1 matching 10 bases. The CDR3 covers 12 residues. Germline CDR1 is SNHLY and CDR2 is FYNNEI. V shed 11 bases, J shed 5 bases, and the junction held 5 bases outside the gene matches. The CDR3 protein is CARQGQGYGYTF. The sequenced CDR3 bases are TGTGCCCGGCAGGGACAGGGGTATGGC.

On this clone: The read finishes 3 residues shy of the CDR3 end, and the germline J gene is used to complete it. The J gene is TRBJ2-5, the V gene TRBV10-3, with 9 bases aligning to TRBD2. CDR3 length equals 14 residues. V trimming: 6 bases; J trimming: 3 bases; junction bases outside the gene matches: 5. Germline V gene data show CDR1 as ENHRY and CDR2 as SYGVKD. CDR3 sequence reads: CAISPGLAEETQYF. Partial CDR3 DNA: TGTGCCATCAGCCCGGGACTAGCAGAAGAGACC.

Details on this clone: The sequence runs out 3 residues before the end of the CDR3; the remainder is reconstructed from the germline J gene. The chain has TRBV6-1 and TRBJ1-5; possible D gene TRBD1, 5 bases. Germline V gene sequence: CDR1 MNHNS, CDR2 SASEGT. The CDR3 contains 15 residues. V was clipped by 3 bases and J by 5 bases, with 14 bases between them. Partial CDR3 DNA: TGTGCCAGCAGTGATTTGAGGGGCCTGGATCAGCCC. It encodes CASSDLRGLDQP. The CDR3 reads in full as CASSDLRGLDQPQHF.

Comment on this clone: The read terminates 3 residues ahead of where the CDR3 ends, so the germline J gene completes it. V and J are TRBV13 and TRBJ2-7; D possibly corresponds to TRBD1 (5 bases). V lost 4 bases and J lost 6, with 13 bases in between. This CDR3 comprises 13 residues. Looked up from germline, CDR1 is PRHDT and CDR2 is FYEKMQ (reference sequence). CDR3 DNA (partial): TGTGCCAGCAGCTCCCGGGCCCAGGGCGAG. Translation gives CASSSRAQGE. The complete CDR3 sequence is CASSSRAQGEQYF.

In regard to this clone: The CDR3 goes on 3 residues after the read ends, and that part is filled in from the germline J gene. This chain uses TRBV20-1 with TRBJ2-5; 11 bases are shared with TRBD2. Germline V gives CDR1 DFQATT, CDR2 SNEGSKA (reference sequence). There are 17 residues in the CDR3. Trimming cost V 0 bases and J 2 bases; bases outside gene matches: 8. CDR3 bases read: TGCAGTGCTAGAGACCGTAGGCTAGCGGGAGGACAAGAGACC. This gives the protein CSARDRRLAGGQET. The entire CDR3 sequence reads CSARDRRLAGGQETQYF.

Note on this clone: The DNA ends 3 residues before the CDR3 does, and the rest of the CDR3 is filled in from the germline J gene. This chain joins TRBV5-1 and TRBJ2-5; D call uncertain. The CDR3 runs to 13 residues. Germline lookup yields CDR1 SGHRS and CDR2 YFSETQ. Trimming cost V 2 bases and J 4 bases, with 9 bases left between them. Incomplete CDR3 DNA: TGCGCCAGCAGCTTAATAACTGGAGAGACC. Translating gives CASSLITGET. The CDR3, in full, reads CASSLITGETQYF.

About this clone itself: The CDR3 is cut off 3 residues early in the read; its end comes from the germline J gene. The V and J genes are TRBV7-6 and TRBJ1-6, with TRBD1 matching over 9 bases. Germline values: CDR1 SGHVS, CDR2 FNYEAQ. Losses at the gene ends were 6 bases for V and 7 bases for J; bases not matched to a gene: 7. This CDR3 region has 15 residues. The part of the CDR3 DNA that was read is TGTGCCAGCAGGCTGGGACAGGGTATAAATTCACCC. Amino acids: CASRLGQGINSP. The CDR3 in full is CASRLGQGINSPLHF.